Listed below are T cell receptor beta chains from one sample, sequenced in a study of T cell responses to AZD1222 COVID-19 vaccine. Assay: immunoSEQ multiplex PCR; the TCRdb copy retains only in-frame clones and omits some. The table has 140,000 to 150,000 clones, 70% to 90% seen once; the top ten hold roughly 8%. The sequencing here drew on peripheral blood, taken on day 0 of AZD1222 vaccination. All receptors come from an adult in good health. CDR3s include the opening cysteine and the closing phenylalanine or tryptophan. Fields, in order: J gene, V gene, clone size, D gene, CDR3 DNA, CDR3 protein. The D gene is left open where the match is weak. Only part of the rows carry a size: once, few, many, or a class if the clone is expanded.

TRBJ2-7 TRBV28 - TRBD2 TGTGCCAGCAGTTACAACCTAGCGGTGACCTACGAGCAGTACTTC CASSYNLAVTYEQYF
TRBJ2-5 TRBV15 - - TGTGCCACCAGCAGAGAGCCAGGAGGGTACCAAGAGACCCAGTACTTC CATSREPGGYQETQYF
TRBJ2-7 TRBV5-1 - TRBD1 TGCGCCAGCAGCTTGGCACAGGGGGCTGGGGAGCAGTACTTC CASSLAQGAGEQYF
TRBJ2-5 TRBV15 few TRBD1 TGTGCCACCAGCAGAGGAGGGACAGGGGGCAGCGAGACCCAGTACTTC CATSRGGTGGSETQYF
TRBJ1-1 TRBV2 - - TGTGCCAGCAGTGAAATTCGGGGGATGGCAACTGAAGCTTTCTTT CASSEIRGMATEAFF
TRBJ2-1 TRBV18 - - TGTGCCAGCTCACCGAAAGGGGGTGATAGGAATGAGCAGTTCTTC CASSPKGGDRNEQFF
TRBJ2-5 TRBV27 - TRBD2 TGTGCCAGCAGTCCGGGACTAGCGGGGGGGCGGGGGACCCAGTACTTC CASSPGLAGGRGTQYF
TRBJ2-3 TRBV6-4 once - TGTGCCAGCAGTGACTCGCCTGGTGGCGGGGCTAGCACAGATACGCAGTATTTT CASSDSPGGGASTDTQYF
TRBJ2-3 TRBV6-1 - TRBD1 TGTGCCAGCAGTGGCGGGGGACAGGGTATCTCAGATACGCAGTATTTT CASSGGGQGISDTQYF
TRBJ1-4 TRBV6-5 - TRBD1 TGTGCCAGCAGTTACGACGGGACAGAGAGTGAAAAACTGTTTTTT CASSYDGTESEKLFF
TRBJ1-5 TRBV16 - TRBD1 TGTGCCAGCAGCCACGACAGGGTATCCCAGCATTTT CASSHDRVSQHF
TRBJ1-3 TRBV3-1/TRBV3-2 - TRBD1 TGTGCCAGCAGCCCATATCCGGGACAGACAACTGGAAACACCATATATTTT CASSPYPGQTTGNTIYF
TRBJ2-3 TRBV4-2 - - TGTGCCAGCAGCCGTAGGACTAATTCCCAGCGGGACATGGTTGATACGCAGTATTTT CASSRRTNSQRDMVDTQYF
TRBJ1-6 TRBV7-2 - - TGTGCCAGCAGTAGACGAAATTCACCCCTCCACTTT CASSRRNSPLHF
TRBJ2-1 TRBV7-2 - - TGTGCCAGCAGCTTAGTCGCTCGAGCGTTAGATGAGCAGTTCTTC CASSLVARALDEQFF
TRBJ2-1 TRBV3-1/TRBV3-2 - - TGTGCCAGCAGCCTTAGCGGTAGGGCGAATGAGCAGTTCTTC CASSLSGRANEQFF
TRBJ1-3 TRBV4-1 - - TGCGCCAGCAGCCAAGGTCCAAACTCTGGAAACACCATATATTTT CASSQGPNSGNTIYF
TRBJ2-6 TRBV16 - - TGTGCCAGCAGCCAATCTGGTGGGGCCAACGTCCTGACTTTC CASSQSGGANVLTF